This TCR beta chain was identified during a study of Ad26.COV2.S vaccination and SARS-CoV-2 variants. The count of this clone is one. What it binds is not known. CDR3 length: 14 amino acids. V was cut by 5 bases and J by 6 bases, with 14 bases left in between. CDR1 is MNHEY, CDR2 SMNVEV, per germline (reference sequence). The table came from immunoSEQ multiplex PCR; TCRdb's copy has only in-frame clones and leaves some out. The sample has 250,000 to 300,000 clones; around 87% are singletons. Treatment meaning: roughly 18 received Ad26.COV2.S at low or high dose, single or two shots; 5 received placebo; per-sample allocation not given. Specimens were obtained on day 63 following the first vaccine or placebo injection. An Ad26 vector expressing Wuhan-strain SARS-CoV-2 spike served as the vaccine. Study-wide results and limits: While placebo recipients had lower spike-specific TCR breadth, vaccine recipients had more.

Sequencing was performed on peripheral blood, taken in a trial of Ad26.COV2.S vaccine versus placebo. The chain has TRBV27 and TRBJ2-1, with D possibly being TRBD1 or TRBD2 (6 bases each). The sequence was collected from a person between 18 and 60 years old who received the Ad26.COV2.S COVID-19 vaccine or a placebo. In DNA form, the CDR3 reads TGTGCCAGCAGTACAGGGAGCGGGCTCAATGAGCAGTTCTTC. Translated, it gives CASSTGSGLNEQFF.